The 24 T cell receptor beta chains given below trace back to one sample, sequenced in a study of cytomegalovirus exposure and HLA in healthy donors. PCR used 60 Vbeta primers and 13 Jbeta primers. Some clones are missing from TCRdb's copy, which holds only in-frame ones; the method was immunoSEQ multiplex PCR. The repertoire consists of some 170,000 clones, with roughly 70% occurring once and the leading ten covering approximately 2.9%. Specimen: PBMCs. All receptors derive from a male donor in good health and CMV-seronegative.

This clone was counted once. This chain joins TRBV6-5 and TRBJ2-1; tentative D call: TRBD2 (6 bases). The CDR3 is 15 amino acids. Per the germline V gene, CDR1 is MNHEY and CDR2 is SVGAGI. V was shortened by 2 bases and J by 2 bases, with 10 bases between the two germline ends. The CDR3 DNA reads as TGTGCCAGCAGTTACGGCGGGATCACCTACAATGAGCAGTTCTTC. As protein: CASSYGGITYNEQFF.

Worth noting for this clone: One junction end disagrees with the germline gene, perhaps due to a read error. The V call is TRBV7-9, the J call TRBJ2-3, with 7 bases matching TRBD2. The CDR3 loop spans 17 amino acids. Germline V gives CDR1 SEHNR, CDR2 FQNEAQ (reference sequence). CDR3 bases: TGTTCCAGCAGCCCCAGGCCGGGACGGGGGGTCACAGATACGCAGTATTTT. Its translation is CSSSPRPGRGVTDTQYF.

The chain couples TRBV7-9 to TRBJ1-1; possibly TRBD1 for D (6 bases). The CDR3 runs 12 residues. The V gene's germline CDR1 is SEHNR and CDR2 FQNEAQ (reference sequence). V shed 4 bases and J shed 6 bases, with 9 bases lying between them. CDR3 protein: CASSSEGAEAFF. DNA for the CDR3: TGTGCCAGCAGCTCTGAGGGGGCTGAAGCTTTCTTT.

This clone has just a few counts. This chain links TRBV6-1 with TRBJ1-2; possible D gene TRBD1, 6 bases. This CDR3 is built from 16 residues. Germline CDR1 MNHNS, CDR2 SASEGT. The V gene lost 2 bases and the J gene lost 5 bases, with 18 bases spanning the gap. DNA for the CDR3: TGTGCCAGCAGTGAAAGGGCGGACCGGGGGGCTTATGGCTACACCTTC. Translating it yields CASSERADRGAYGYTF.

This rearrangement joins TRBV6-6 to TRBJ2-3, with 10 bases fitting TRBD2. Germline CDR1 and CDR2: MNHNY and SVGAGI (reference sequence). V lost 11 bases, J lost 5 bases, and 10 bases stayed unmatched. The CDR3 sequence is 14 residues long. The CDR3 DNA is TGTGCCTCCCGCGCAGCGGGAGGGGGAGATACGCAGTATTTT. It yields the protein CASRAAGGGDTQYF.

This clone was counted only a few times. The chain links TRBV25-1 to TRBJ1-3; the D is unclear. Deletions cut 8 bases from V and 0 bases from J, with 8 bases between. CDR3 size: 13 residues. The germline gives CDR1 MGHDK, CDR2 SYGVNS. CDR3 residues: CASVTASGNTIYF. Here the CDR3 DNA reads TGTGCCAGCGTGACTGCCTCTGGAAACACCATATATTTT.

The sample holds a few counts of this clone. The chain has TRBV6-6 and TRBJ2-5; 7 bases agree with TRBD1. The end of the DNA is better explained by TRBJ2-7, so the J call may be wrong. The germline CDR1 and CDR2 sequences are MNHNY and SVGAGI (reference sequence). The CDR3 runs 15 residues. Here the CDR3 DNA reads TGTGCCAGCAGTCGATCCGGACAGGCCTCCTACGAGCAGTACTTC. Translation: CASSRSGQASYEQYF.

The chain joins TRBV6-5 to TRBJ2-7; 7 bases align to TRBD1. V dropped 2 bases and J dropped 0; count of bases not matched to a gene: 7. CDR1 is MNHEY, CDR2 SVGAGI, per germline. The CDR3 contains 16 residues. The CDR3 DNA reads TGTGCCAGCAGTTACAAACCAGGGGGAGCCTCCTACGAGCAGTACTTC. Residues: CASSYKPGGASYEQYF.

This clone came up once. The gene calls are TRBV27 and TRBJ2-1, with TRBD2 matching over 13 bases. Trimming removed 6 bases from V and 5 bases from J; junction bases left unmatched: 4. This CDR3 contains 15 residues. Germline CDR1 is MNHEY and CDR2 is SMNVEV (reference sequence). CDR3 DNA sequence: TGTGCCAGCAGACCCGGACTAGCGGGGGACAATGAGCAGTTCTTC. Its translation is CASRPGLAGDNEQFF.

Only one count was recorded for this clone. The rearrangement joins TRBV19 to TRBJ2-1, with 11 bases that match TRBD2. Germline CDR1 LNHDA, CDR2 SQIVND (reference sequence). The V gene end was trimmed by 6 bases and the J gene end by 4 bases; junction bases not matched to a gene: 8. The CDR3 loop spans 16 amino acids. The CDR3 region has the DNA TGTGCCAGTAGCCCACCGGGGACTAGCGGATACAATGAGCAGTTCTTC. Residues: CASSPPGTSGYNEQFF.

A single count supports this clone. The CDR3 nucleotides read TGTGCCAGCAGCCAAGATCAGGCGGGCTACGAGCAGTACTTC. The encoded protein is CASSQDQAGYEQYF. The V call is TRBV4-2, the J call TRBJ2-7; TRBD2 might be the D (5 bases). Trimming cost V 0 bases and J 3 bases, with 9 bases left between them. The CDR3 has 14 amino acids. Germline assignment: CDR1 LGHNA and CDR2 YNFKEQ.

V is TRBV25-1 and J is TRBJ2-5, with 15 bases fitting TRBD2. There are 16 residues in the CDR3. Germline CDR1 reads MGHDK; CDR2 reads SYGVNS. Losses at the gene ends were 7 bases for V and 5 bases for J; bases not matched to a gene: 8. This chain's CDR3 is CASKGWGTSGRETQYF. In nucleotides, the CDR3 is TGTGCCAGCAAGGGGTGGGGGACTAGCGGGAGGGAGACCCAGTACTTC. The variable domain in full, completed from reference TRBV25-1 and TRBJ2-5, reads EADIYQTPRYLVIGTGKKITLECSQTMGHDKMYWYQQDPGMELHLIHYSYGVNSTEKGDLSSESTVSRIRTEHFPLTLESARPSHTSQYLCASKGWGTSGRETQYFGPGTRLLVL.

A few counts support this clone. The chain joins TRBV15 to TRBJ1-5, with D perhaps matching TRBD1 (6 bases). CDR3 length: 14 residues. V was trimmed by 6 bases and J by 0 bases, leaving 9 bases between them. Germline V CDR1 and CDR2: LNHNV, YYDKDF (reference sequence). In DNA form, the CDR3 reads TGTGCCACCAGAGAGGGGGTTAGCAATCAGCCCCAGCATTTT. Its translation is CATREGVSNQPQHF.

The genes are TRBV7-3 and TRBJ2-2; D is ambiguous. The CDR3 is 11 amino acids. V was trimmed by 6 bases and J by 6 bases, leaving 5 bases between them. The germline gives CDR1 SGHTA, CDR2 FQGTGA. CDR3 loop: CASSSSGELFF. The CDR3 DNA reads TGTGCCAGCAGTTCTTCCGGGGAGCTGTTTTTT.

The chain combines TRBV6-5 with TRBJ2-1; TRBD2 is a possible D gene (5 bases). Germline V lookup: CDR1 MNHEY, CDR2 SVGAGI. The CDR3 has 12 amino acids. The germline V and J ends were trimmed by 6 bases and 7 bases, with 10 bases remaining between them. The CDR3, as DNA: TGTGCCAGCAGATTCGGGATAAATGAGCAGTTCTTC. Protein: CASRFGINEQFF.

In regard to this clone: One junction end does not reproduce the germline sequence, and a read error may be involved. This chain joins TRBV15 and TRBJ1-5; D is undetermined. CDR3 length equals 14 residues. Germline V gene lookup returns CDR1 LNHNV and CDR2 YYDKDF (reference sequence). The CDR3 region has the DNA TGTACCACCAGCAGTCGTCAGACGGGGCAGCCCCAGCATTTT. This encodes CTTSSRQTGQPQHF.

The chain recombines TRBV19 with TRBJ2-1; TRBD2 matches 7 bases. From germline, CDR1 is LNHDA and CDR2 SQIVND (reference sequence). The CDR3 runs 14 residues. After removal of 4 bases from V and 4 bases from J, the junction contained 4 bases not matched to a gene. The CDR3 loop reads CASSTGTTYNEQFF. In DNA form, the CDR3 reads TGTGCCAGTAGTACTGGGACTACTTACAATGAGCAGTTCTTC.

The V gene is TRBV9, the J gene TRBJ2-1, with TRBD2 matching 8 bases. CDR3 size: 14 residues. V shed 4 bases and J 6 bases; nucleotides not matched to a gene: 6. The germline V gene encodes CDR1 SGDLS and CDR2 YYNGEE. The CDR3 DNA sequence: TGTGCCAGCAGCTCAGCGGGAGAGGGCAATGAGCAGTTCTTC. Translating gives CASSSAGEGNEQFF. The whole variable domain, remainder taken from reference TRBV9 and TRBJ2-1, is DSGVTQTPKHLITATGQRVTLRCSPRSGDLSVYWYQQSLDQGLQFLIQYYNGEERAKGNILERFSAQQFPDLHSELNLSSLELGDSALYFCASSSAGEGNEQFFGPGTRLTVL.

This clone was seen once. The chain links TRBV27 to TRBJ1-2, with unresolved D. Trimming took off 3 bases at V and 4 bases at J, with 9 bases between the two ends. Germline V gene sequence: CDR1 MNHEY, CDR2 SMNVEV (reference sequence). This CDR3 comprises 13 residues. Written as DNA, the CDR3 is TGTGCCAGCAGTTTGGAGGGAACCTATGGCTACACCTTC. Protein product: CASSLEGTYGYTF.

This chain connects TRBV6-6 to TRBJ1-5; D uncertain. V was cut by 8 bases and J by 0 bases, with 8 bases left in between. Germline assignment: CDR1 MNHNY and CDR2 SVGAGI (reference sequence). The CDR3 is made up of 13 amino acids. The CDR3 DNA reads TGTGCCAGCCGGACTGTTAGCAATCAGCCCCAGCATTTT. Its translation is CASRTVSNQPQHF.

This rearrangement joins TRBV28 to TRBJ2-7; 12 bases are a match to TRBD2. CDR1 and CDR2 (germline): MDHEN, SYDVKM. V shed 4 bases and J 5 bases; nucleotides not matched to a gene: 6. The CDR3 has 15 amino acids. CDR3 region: CASSSGGLAGHEQYF. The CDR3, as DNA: TGTGCCAGCAGTTCCGGCGGACTAGCGGGACACGAGCAGTACTTC.

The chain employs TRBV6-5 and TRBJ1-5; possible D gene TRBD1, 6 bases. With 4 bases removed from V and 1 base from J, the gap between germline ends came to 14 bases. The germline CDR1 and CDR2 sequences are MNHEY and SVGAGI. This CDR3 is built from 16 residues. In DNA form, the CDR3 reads TGTGCCAGCAGTTTGACGGGACAAACAAGCAATCAGCCCCAGCATTTT. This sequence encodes CASSLTGQTSNQPQHF.

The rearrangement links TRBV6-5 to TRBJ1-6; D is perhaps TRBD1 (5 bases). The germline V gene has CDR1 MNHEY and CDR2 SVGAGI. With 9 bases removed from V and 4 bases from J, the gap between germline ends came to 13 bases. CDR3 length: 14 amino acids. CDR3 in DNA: TGTGCCAGTTCCAGGGATCGATATAATTCACCCCTCCACTTT. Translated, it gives CASSRDRYNSPLHF.

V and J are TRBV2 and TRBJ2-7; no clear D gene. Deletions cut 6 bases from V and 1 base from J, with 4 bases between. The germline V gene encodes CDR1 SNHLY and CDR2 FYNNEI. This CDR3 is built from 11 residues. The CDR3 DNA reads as TGTGCCAGCAGGCAGTCCTACGAGCAGTACTTC. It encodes CASRQSYEQYF.